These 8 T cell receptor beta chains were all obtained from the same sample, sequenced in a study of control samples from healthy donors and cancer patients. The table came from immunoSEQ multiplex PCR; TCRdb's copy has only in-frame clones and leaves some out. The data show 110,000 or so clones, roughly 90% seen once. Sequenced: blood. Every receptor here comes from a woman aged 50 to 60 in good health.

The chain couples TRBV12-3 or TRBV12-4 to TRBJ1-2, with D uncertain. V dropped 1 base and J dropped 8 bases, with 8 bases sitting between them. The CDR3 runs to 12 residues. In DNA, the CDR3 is TGTGCCAGCAGTTTAGAGGGATTCGGCTACACCTTC. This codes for CASSLEGFGYTF.

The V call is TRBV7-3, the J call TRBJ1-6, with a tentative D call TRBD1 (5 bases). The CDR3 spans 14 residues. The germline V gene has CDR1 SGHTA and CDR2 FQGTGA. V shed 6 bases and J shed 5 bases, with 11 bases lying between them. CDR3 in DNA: TGTGCCAGCAGTCCCGGGACTCATAATTCACCCCTCCACTTT. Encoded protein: CASSPGTHNSPLHF.

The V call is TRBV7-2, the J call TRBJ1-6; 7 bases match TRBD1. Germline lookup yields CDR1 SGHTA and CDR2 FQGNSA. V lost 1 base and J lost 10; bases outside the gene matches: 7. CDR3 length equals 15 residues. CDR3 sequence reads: CASSLDRGLGSPLHF. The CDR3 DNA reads TGTGCCAGCAGCTTAGACAGGGGTTTAGGGTCACCCCTCCACTTT.

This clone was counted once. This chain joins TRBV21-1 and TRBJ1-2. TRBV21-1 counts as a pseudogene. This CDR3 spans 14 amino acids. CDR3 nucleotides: TGTGCCAGCAGCGGGCAGTGCCCCCCGAGGGGCTACACCTTC. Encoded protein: CASSGQCPPRGYTF.

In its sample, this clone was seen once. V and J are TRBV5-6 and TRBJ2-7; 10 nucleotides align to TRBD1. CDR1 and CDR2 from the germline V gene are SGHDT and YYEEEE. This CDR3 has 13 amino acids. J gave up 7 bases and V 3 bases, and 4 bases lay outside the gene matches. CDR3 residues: CASSSGTGVEQYV. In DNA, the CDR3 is TGTGCCAGCAGCTCCGGGACAGGGGTTGAGCAGTACGTC.

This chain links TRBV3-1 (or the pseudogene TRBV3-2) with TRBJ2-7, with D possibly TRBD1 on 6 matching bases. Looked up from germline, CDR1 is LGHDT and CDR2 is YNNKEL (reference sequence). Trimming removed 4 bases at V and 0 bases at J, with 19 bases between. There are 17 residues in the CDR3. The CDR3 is CASSPRLTGTSSYEQYF. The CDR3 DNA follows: TGTGCCAGCAGCCCTAGATTAACCGGGACAAGCTCCTACGAGCAGTACTTC.

The CDR3 DNA is TGTGCCAGCAATAAACGGGGGGCGGGCACAGATACGCAGTATTTT. It codes for CASNKRGAGTDTQYF. This rearrangement joins TRBV25-1 to TRBJ2-3, with D perhaps TRBD2 (7 bases). Germline loops: CDR1 MGHDK, CDR2 SYGVNS. This CDR3 is built from 15 residues. V was pared by 7 bases and J by 1 base, with 15 bases between.

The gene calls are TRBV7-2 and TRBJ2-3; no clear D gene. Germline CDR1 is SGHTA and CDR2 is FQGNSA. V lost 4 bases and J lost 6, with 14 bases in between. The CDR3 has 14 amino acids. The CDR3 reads CASSSEPSFDTQYF. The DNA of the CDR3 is TGTGCCAGCAGCTCAGAGCCAAGTTTCGATACGCAGTATTTT.